Listed below are T cell receptor beta chains from one sample, sequenced in a study of early T cells in non-severe SARS-CoV-2 infection. One entry per CDR3 protein, called by TCRdb with MiXCR from the 5' RACE reads. The table has approximately 20,000 distinct CDR3 sequences, more than 4% seen once; the top ten hold over 7%. Source material: whole blood. These receptors originate from an adult who was a healthcare worker with PCR-confirmed SARS-CoV-2 infection or an uninfected control (not recorded which). CDR3s include the opening cysteine and the closing phenylalanine or tryptophan. The D gene is left open where the match is weak. Clone size is shown for a subset of rows, as once, few, many or a class of expanded clone.

D gene,V gene,clone size,J gene,CDR3 protein,CDR3 DNA
-,TRBV29-1,many,TRBJ1-1,CSVDKGGDTEAFF,TGCAGCGTTGATAAGGGAGGGGACACTGAAGCTTTCTTT
TRBD2,TRBV20-1,-,TRBJ2-5,CSASLERGVQETQYF,TGCAGTGCTAGTTTAGAGCGGGGGGTCCAAGAGACCCAGTACTTC
TRBD1,TRBV2,many,TRBJ1-5,CASRKAGGEDQPQHF,TGTGCCAGCAGGAAGGCAGGGGGCGAGGATCAGCCCCAGCATTTT
-,TRBV18,-,TRBJ2-3,CASSPLERAAMGTQYF,TGTGCCAGCTCACCACTAGAGCGGGCAGCGATGGGTACGCAGTATTTT
-,TRBV11-2,many,TRBJ2-1,CASSLGRLNEQFF,TGTGCCAGCAGCTTAGGTCGGTTAAATGAGCAGTTCTTC
TRBD2,TRBV12-3/TRBV12-4,many,TRBJ2-3,CASSLGLAETTDTQYF,TGTGCCAGCAGTTTAGGGCTAGCGGAGACCACAGATACGCAGTATTTT
-,TRBV30,many,TRBJ1-5,CAWSAGPNQPQHF,TGTGCCTGGAGTGCAGGGCCCAATCAGCCCCAGCATTTT
TRBD2,TRBV6-2/TRBV6-3,many,TRBJ2-7,CASSYALGGGTYEQYF,TGTGCCAGCAGTTACGCTCTCGGCGGGGGAACCTACGAGCAGTACTTC
TRBD2,TRBV6-6,many,TRBJ2-1,CATRGGGSYNEQFF,TGTGCCACACGGGGCGGGGGGTCCTACAATGAGCAGTTCTTC
TRBD1,TRBV4-3,-,TRBJ1-2,CASSQGQGIAYGYTF,TGCGCCAGCAGCCAAGGACAGGGCATAGCGTATGGCTACACCTTC
-,TRBV5-1,many,TRBJ1-2,CASSVAPGTLYGYTF,TGCGCCAGCAGCGTGGCTCCCGGGACCCTCTATGGCTACACCTTC
TRBD1,TRBV5-1,many,TRBJ2-3,CASSLGQGRTDTQYF,TGCGCCAGCAGCTTGGGACAGGGTAGGACAGATACGCAGTATTTT
-,TRBV25-1,many,TRBJ1-3,CASMGSSGNTIYF,TGTGCCAGCATGGGCAGCTCTGGAAACACCATATATTTT
-,TRBV20-1,many,TRBJ1-2,CSARRTGGGYTF,TGCAGTGCCCGCCGGACGGGCGGTGGCTACACCTTC
TRBD1,TRBV5-1,many,TRBJ2-1,CASSLGQGTYNEQFF,TGCGCCAGCAGCTTGGGACAGGGAACCTACAATGAGCAGTTCTTC
TRBD1,TRBV20-1,many,TRBJ2-7,CSARKGQGAVEQYF,TGCAGTGCTAGGAAGGGACAGGGGGCTGTCGAGCAGTACTTC
TRBD2,TRBV9,many,TRBJ2-1,CASSVGELAGGQFKQTYNEQFF,TGTGCCAGCAGCGTAGGAGAACTAGCGGGGGGGCAATTCAAGCAGACCTACAATGAGCAGTTCTTC
TRBD1,TRBV11-3,medium-sized,TRBJ2-3,CASSPTGGGDTQYF,TGTGCCAGCAGCCCGACAGGGGGCGGAGATACGCAGTATTTT
-,TRBV6-1,many,TRBJ1-1,CASSVTRRSKNTEAFF,TGTGCCAGCAGTGTTACGCGGCGATCCAAGAACACTGAAGCTTTCTTT
-,TRBV6-5,many,TRBJ2-2,CASSYGENTGELFF,TGTGCCAGCAGTTACGGAGAAAACACCGGGGAGCTGTTTTTT
-,TRBV6-2/TRBV6-3,-,TRBJ2-7,CASSPIRPGEQYF,TGTGCCAGCAGTCCCATACGTCCCGGCGAGCAGTACTTC
-,TRBV29-1,many,TRBJ1-1,CSGDTTGGGEAFF,TGCAGCGGCGACACCACCGGAGGCGGGGAAGCTTTCTTT